This T cell receptor beta chain comes out of a study of cytomegalovirus exposure and HLA in healthy donors. Study-wide findings and caveats: Analysis was carried out at a later point, and it linked a missense DCLRE1C variant to TCR beta V- and J-gene trimming.

All the people who gave samples were healthy bone marrow donors. The PCR ran on 60 Vbeta and 13 Jbeta primers. Assay used: immunoSEQ multiplex PCR; TCRdb lists only in-frame clones, some missing. There are fewer than 200,000 clones in the sample; roughly four fifths occur only once, and 1.7% lies in the top ten. This clone showed up just once. Its target is unknown. The CDR3 sequence is 17 residues long. Germline V gene lookup returns CDR1 LNHDA and CDR2 SQIVND (reference sequence). Trimming at V came to 3 bases and at J to 1 base, leaving 3 bases not matched to a gene. This sequence was found in a young woman in good health and CMV-seronegative. This chain connects TRBV19 to TRBJ2-3, with 14 bases aligning to TRBD2. The source material was PBMCs. The CDR3 bases are TGTGCCAGTAGTATGAAGGGACTAGCGGGAGGCACAGATACGCAGTATTTT. This encodes CASSMKGLAGGTDTQYF.